At least ten counts were recorded for the clone carrying this T cell receptor beta chain. The antigen is undetermined. These data originate in a study of CD8 T cells in ankylosing spondylitis. Study-level results: For ankylosing spondylitis blood, a TCR beta motif of several highly homologous variants appeared characteristic. Disease-linked clones were CD8+ and relatively rare in peripheral blood. Significant enrichment of disease-linked clones was reported in matched ankylosing spondylitis synovial fluid.

MiXCR, run by TCRdb on the 5' RACE reads, gives a single entry per CDR3 protein. The sample lists about 200,000 distinct CDR3 sequences, roughly 25% seen once, with 5% to 8% in the top ten. There are 14 residues in the CDR3. Germline-derived CDR1 and CDR2 are MGHRA and YSYEKL. Trimming stripped 1 base from V and 5 bases from J, with 12 bases between. Sequenced input: blood, either unsorted or a sorted T cell fraction (not recorded which). The chain carries TRBV4-1 and TRBJ2-7; D possibly corresponds to TRBD1 (5 bases). The clonotype was recovered from a male donor with ankylosing spondylitis or in good health (not recorded which). The CDR3 coding sequence is TGCGCCAGCAGCCAAGTTCAGGGCCCCAACGAGCAGTACTTC. The encoded protein is CASSQVQGPNEQYF.